Shown below are 5 T cell receptor beta chains from a single sample sequenced in a study of cytomegalovirus exposure and HLA in healthy donors (dated by TCRdb to about 2017). Library preparation used the immunoSEQ multiplex PCR assay. A mixture of 60 forward primers for TCR Vbeta segments and 13 reverse primers for TCR Jbeta segments was used in the multiplex PCR. This is the immuneACCESS table as TCRdb keeps it, with only in-frame sequences that have V and J called. A part of the clones is gone; compared with another copy, unresolved V genes explain less than half, and the rest is unexplained. In this sample the table shows 55,000 to 65,000 clones, roughly 90% of which occur a single time. Jointly, the top ten make up approximately 1.5% of the sample. What was sequenced was PBMCs. The receptors derive from a young man in good health and CMV-seropositive.

V is TRBV28 and J is TRBJ1-1; the D gene is possibly TRBD1 (5 bases). Germline loops: CDR1 MDHEN, CDR2 SYDVKM. Between the trimmed V and J ends, which lost 1 base and 7 bases, there was a span of 10 bases. The CDR3 contains 13 residues. The CDR3 protein is CASSLSGLGEAFF. DNA of the CDR3: TGTGCCAGCAGTTTATCAGGGTTAGGTGAAGCTTTCTTT.

This rearrangement joins TRBV7-2 to TRBJ2-7; 7 bases match TRBD1. The length of the CDR3 is 14 residues. Germline CDR1 and CDR2: SGHTA and FQGNSA. V was pared by 1 base and J by 4 bases, with 4 bases of the junction left unmatched. The CDR3 spells CASSLEGANYEQYF. CDR3 DNA: TGTGCCAGCAGCTTAGAGGGGGCCAATTACGAGCAGTACTTC.

J is TRBJ2-1 and V is TRBV7-9; 11 nucleotides line up with TRBD2. V was pared by 4 bases and J by 5 bases, with 7 bases of the junction left unmatched. The CDR3 has 16 residues. CDR1 and CDR2 from the germline V gene are SEHNR and FQNEAQ (reference sequence). Written as DNA, the CDR3 is TGTGCCAGCAGCTCCTATAGCGGGAGGGCCGACAATGAGCAGTTCTTC. Its translation: CASSSYSGRADNEQFF.

J is TRBJ1-2 and V is TRBV9; 8 positions match TRBD1. The CDR3 has 15 amino acids. CDR1 and CDR2 from the germline V gene are SGDLS and YYNGEE. V gave up 3 bases and J gave up 1 base; unmatched junction bases: 5. The CDR3: CASSARTGNNYGYTF. The CDR3, as DNA: TGTGCCAGCAGCGCCCGGACAGGGAATAACTATGGCTACACCTTC.

The J gene is TRBJ2-1, the V gene TRBV6-1; TRBD2 agrees at 9 bases. The ends lost 6 bases at V and 0 bases at J; junction bases unmatched: 3. This CDR3 is 15 amino acids long. Germline CDR1 and CDR2: MNHNS and SASEGT. This CDR3 is CASRTSGTSYNEQFF. CDR3 sequence (DNA): TGTGCCAGCAGGACTAGCGGAACCTCCTACAATGAGCAGTTCTTC.